This entry concerns a single T cell receptor (beta chain). The sample belongs to a study of cytomegalovirus exposure and HLA in healthy donors. For the study at large: Falling in the Caucasian-associated ancestry cluster were about 83% of approximately 410 genotyped donors.

Primers for the PCR totalled 60 Vbeta and 13 Jbeta. Data came from immunoSEQ multiplex PCR; TCRdb stores just in-frame clones and leaves some out. The repertoire consists of 130,000 or so clones, with around three quarters occurring once and the leading ten covering over 5%. V shed 4 bases and J shed 4 bases, with 16 bases lying between them. The CDR3 has 15 amino acids. The germline gives CDR1 SGHRS, CDR2 YFSETQ. This sequence originates from a woman aged 40-49 years in good health and CMV-seronegative. The sequenced material came from PBMCs. The V gene is TRBV5-1, the J gene TRBJ2-3; possible D gene TRBD2, 6 bases. The CDR3 loop is CASSLLAVRADTQYF. The CDR3 nucleotides read TGCGCCAGCAGCCTCTTAGCGGTTAGGGCAGATACGCAGTATTTT.